This T cell receptor (beta chain) was identified during a study of T cell responses to AZD1222 COVID-19 vaccine. General study findings and limits: Close to half of spike-specific TCRs reportedly recognize unmutated variant regions.

Per germline, CDR1 SGHRS and CDR2 YFSETQ. The ends lost 4 bases at V and 5 bases at J; junction bases unmatched: 9. The CDR3 has 15 amino acids. About this clone itself: Its antigen remains unknown.

Profiled with immunoSEQ multiplex PCR; TCRdb holds only in-frame clones, not every one. The sample includes 150,000 to 200,000 clones, more than 85% seen only once; the top ten take 1.5% to 2%. The sequence derives from an adult who received the AZD1222 COVID-19 vaccine. The source material was peripheral blood, sampled 28 days after the second AZD1222 dose. The rearrangement uses TRBV5-1 and TRBJ2-7, with 10 bases lining up with TRBD2. The CDR3 DNA follows: TGCGCCAGCAGCCTTCGGACTAGCGGTCCCGACGAGCAGTACTTC. Amino acids: CASSLRTSGPDEQYF. Together with reference TRBV5-1 and TRBJ2-7, the CDR3 gives the full variable domain: KAGVTQTPRYLIKTRGQQVTLSCSPISGHRSVSWYQQTPGQGLQFLFEYFSETQRNKGNFPGRFSGRQFSNSRSEMNVSTLELGDSALYLCASSLRTSGPDEQYFGPGTRLTVT.